The 20 T cell receptor beta chains presented below share a single source sample, sequenced in a study of cytomegalovirus exposure and HLA in healthy donors. Some clones are missing from TCRdb's copy, which holds only in-frame ones; the method was immunoSEQ multiplex PCR. Counted here are about 160,000 clones, roughly 90% occurring once; the ten biggest clones make up approximately 2.4%. Sequenced sample: PBMCs. The receptors were gathered from a woman aged 18-29 years in good health and CMV-seronegative.

This clone was counted once. V and J are TRBV10-1 and TRBJ1-5; D remains unclear. Germline CDR1 and CDR2: WNHNN and SYGVQD (reference sequence). The ends were cut back, 4 bases at V and 4 bases at J, with 17 bases in the middle. The CDR3 sequence is 16 residues long. CDR3 in DNA: TGCGCCAGCAGTGGTTTTTGGACGGAGGAAAATCAGCCCCAGCATTTT. This translates into CASSGFWTEENQPQHF.

The gene calls are TRBV30 and TRBJ2-7, with 8 bases matching TRBD1. V dropped 0 bases and J dropped 0; count of bases not matched to a gene: 4. Germline assignment: CDR1 GTSNPN and CDR2 SVGIG (reference sequence). This CDR3 is 15 amino acids long. The CDR3 region has the DNA TGTGCCTGGAGTGTAGGACAGGGTGTCTCCTACGAGCAGTACTTC. It encodes CAWSVGQGVSYEQYF.

V is TRBV7-9 and J is TRBJ1-1, with 7 nucleotides matching TRBD1. The V gene's germline CDR1 is SEHNR and CDR2 FQNEAQ (reference sequence). The CDR3 length is 13 residues. V shed 8 bases and J 1 base; nucleotides not matched to a gene: 4. The CDR3 DNA reads TGTGCCAGCCTTGACAGGGCGAACACTGAAGCTTTCTTT. Translation: CASLDRANTEAFF.

This chain uses TRBV29-1 with TRBJ2-3, with TRBD1 matching over 8 bases. Germline CDR1 SQVTM, CDR2 ANQGSEA. J was trimmed by 0 bases and V by 4 bases; bases with no gene match: 6. The CDR3 contains 15 residues. In nucleotides, the CDR3 is TGCAGCGTTGTCCCCCAGGGGGCGAGCACAGATACGCAGTATTTT. It yields the protein CSVVPQGASTDTQYF.

The genes are TRBV6-1 and TRBJ2-5; TRBD2 is a possible D gene (7 bases). V was cut by 0 bases and J by 2 bases, with 13 bases left in between. There are 16 residues in the CDR3. Per germline, CDR1 MNHNS and CDR2 SASEGT. Here the CDR3 reads CASSEALGGGQETQYF. CDR3 bases: TGTGCCAGCAGTGAAGCGCTAGGGGGGGGACAAGAGACCCAGTACTTC.

The CDR3 bases are TGTGCCAACCGACAGGGAAGAGAGGGCTACACCTTC. Translation: CANRQGREGYTF. The J gene is TRBJ1-2, the V gene TRBV10-3; 7 nucleotides match TRBD1. The CDR3 runs to 12 residues. Germline trimming cut 10 bases from V and 8 bases from J; bases unmatched to any gene: 10. Germline-derived CDR1 and CDR2 are ENHRY and SYGVKD.

The chain links TRBV9 to TRBJ1-3, with D uncertain. CDR1 is SGDLS and CDR2 is YYNGEE in the germline V gene. The CDR3 contains 15 residues. The CDR3 DNA sequence: TGTGCAAGAGGAAGAAAACTCGTCTCTGGAAACACCATATATTTT. It specifies CARGRKLVSGNTIYF.

V and J are TRBV9 and TRBJ1-1; TRBD1 aligns across 9 bases. J lost 2 bases, V lost 5 bases, and 10 bases had no gene match. The CDR3 runs 16 residues. The V gene's germline CDR1 is SGDLS and CDR2 YYNGEE. The CDR3 DNA reads TGTGCCAGCAGACCCAACGTGGGACAGGGTAACACTGAAGCTTTCTTT. Translated, it gives CASRPNVGQGNTEAFF.

This clone was found once. The chain uses TRBV9 and TRBJ2-7; 7 bases line up with TRBD1. Looked up from germline, CDR1 is SGDLS and CDR2 is YYNGEE. V dropped 4 bases and J dropped 3; count of bases not matched to a gene: 10. This CDR3 is 15 amino acids long. The CDR3 DNA follows: TGTGCCAGCAGCCCCCATCTGGGACAGTACTACGAGCAGTACTTC. Residues: CASSPHLGQYYEQYF.

V usage is TRBV4-1 and J usage is TRBJ1-1, with a weak D call TRBD1 (6 bases). V was clipped by 0 bases and J by 1 base, with 12 bases between them. CDR1 MGHRA and CDR2 YSYEKL come from the germline V gene. There are 16 residues in the CDR3. The CDR3 DNA reads TGCGCCAGCAGCCAAGATTGGGTAGGGGGGAACACTGAAGCTTTCTTT. It yields the protein CASSQDWVGGNTEAFF.

This clone was observed a few times. This chain links TRBV7-9 with TRBJ2-7, with D possibly matching TRBD1 (5 bases). The CDR3 is 13 amino acids. The germline CDR1 and CDR2 sequences are SEHNR and FQNEAQ (reference sequence). Trimming took 5 bases from V and 3 from J, leaving 11 bases between them. CDR3 DNA: TGTGCCAGCAGCCTGGACGGACACTACGAGCAGTACTTC. Encoded protein: CASSLDGHYEQYF.

V usage is TRBV11-2 and J usage is TRBJ2-7, with TRBD2 matching over 8 bases. The germline CDR1 and CDR2 sequences are SGHAT and FQNNGV. This CDR3 is 14 amino acids long. With V trimmed by 6 bases and J by 3 bases, 7 bases remained unmatched. The CDR3 loop is CASRAGALLYEQYF. DNA for the CDR3: TGTGCCAGCAGAGCGGGAGCCCTCCTCTACGAGCAGTACTTC.

J is TRBJ1-1 and V is TRBV19; D not certain. This CDR3 comprises 13 residues. Looked up from germline, CDR1 is LNHDA and CDR2 is SQIVND (reference sequence). The germline V and J ends were trimmed by 3 bases and 4 bases, with 9 bases remaining between them. The CDR3 is CASSIKEGTEAFF. The CDR3 bases are TGTGCCAGTAGTATCAAGGAGGGCACTGAAGCTTTCTTT.

V and J are TRBV7-9 and TRBJ1-1, with TRBD1 matching over 10 bases. Trimming took 3 bases from V and 6 from J; bases not matched to a gene: 10. The CDR3 length is 16 residues. The germline CDR1 and CDR2 sequences are SEHNR and FQNEAQ (reference sequence). The CDR3 sequence is CASSFPTGGSRAEAFF. The CDR3 bases are TGTGCCAGCAGCTTCCCGACAGGGGGCTCCAGGGCTGAAGCTTTCTTT.

J is TRBJ1-2 and V is TRBV2; 10 nucleotides align to TRBD1. The germline CDR1 and CDR2 sequences are SNHLY and FYNNEI. The CDR3 has 15 amino acids. Trimming took 2 bases from V and 6 from J; bases not matched to a gene: 6. The CDR3 DNA reads TGTGCCAGCAGTGAAACGAGGACAGGGGGTCATGGCTACACCTTC. Amino acid sequence: CASSETRTGGHGYTF.

As regards this clone: Other DNA sequences in this sample translate to the same CDR3. The V call is TRBV7-2, the J call TRBJ2-7; no reliable D call. The CDR3 has 12 residues. Germline V gene sequence: CDR1 SGHTA, CDR2 FQGNSA. The ends were cut back, 5 bases at V and 0 bases at J, with 5 bases in the middle. CDR3 sequence (DNA): TGTGCCAGCAGCCCTAGCTCCTACGAGCAGTACTTC. Residues: CASSPSSYEQYF.

The V call is TRBV19, the J call TRBJ1-2; D gene unclear. Looked up from germline, CDR1 is LNHDA and CDR2 is SQIVND (reference sequence). The CDR3 extends over 12 amino acids. The V and J ends lost 7 bases and 0 bases respectively, with 6 bases between them. The CDR3: CASTDSNYGYTF. Written as DNA, the CDR3 is TGTGCCAGTACGGACTCTAACTATGGCTACACCTTC.

The gene calls are TRBV30 and TRBJ1-1; TRBD1 is a possible D gene (6 bases). Looked up from germline, CDR1 is GTSNPN and CDR2 is SVGIG (reference sequence). This CDR3 region has 14 residues. V lost 0 bases and J 3 bases, leaving 11 bases between the germline ends. CDR3 loop: CAWSVFRGYTEAFF. For the CDR3, the DNA is TGTGCCTGGAGTGTCTTCAGGGGTTACACTGAAGCTTTCTTT.

The chain uses TRBV5-1 and TRBJ2-7, with 7 nucleotides matching TRBD1. With V trimmed by 5 bases and J by 2 bases, 10 bases remained unmatched. The CDR3 is 15 amino acids. In germline, CDR1 is SGHRS, CDR2 YFSETQ. CDR3 nucleotides: TGCGCCAGCAGAGATCGACAGGGCTCGACCTACGAGCAGTACTTC. This translates into CASRDRQGSTYEQYF.

The genes are TRBV29-1 and TRBJ2-7; 7 nucleotides match TRBD1. Looked up from germline, CDR1 is SQVTM and CDR2 is ANQGSEA. The CDR3 has 14 residues. The V and J ends lost 4 bases and 3 bases, in that order; junction bases with no gene match: 9. In DNA, the CDR3 is TGCAGCGTTGCCTACGGACAGGCTGACTACGAGCAGTACTTC. This sequence encodes CSVAYGQADYEQYF.